The 22 T cell receptor beta chains below were found in one sample sequenced in a study of T cells after yellow fever vaccination. TCRdb passed the 5' RACE reads through MiXCR, listing each CDR3 protein once. This repertoire shows more than 200,000 distinct CDR3 sequences, about 3.9% found once; its top ten account for about 19%. The material sequenced was PBMCs, taken 15 days after the yellow fever booster vaccination. The origin of the receptors is a man younger than 35 who received the YFV17D yellow fever vaccine.

This clonotype showed up many times. The CDR3 is CASSQVDSNQPQHF. The CDR3 DNA reads as TGTGCCAGCAGCCAAGTCGATAGCAATCAGCCCCAGCATTTT. The rearrangement uses TRBV4-2 and TRBJ1-5; unclear D gene. V lost 1 base and J 0 bases, leaving 4 bases between the germline ends. The CDR3 extends over 14 amino acids. Germline V gene sequence: CDR1 LGHNA, CDR2 YNFKEQ.

This clonotype has at least ten counts. This chain uses TRBV20-1 with TRBJ1-1; 7 nucleotides match TRBD1. With 0 bases clipped from V and 6 bases from J, the junction kept 7 bases outside the gene matches. This CDR3 is built from 14 residues. Germline V gene data show CDR1 as DFQATT and CDR2 as SNEGSKA (reference sequence). CDR3 region: CSARDVRGVSEAFF. In nucleotides, the CDR3 is TGCAGTGCTAGAGATGTCAGGGGGGTTTCTGAAGCTTTCTTT.

This clonotype was detected many times. The chain joins TRBV7-9 to TRBJ1-1, with 8 nucleotides matching TRBD1. This CDR3 region has 14 residues. In germline, CDR1 is SEHNR, CDR2 FQNEAQ (reference sequence). The V and J ends lost 1 base and 4 bases, in that order; junction bases with no gene match: 2. The chain's CDR3 is CASSLGQGATEAFF. CDR3 in DNA: TGTGCCAGCAGCTTAGGCCAGGGGGCCACTGAAGCTTTCTTT.

Written as DNA, the CDR3 is TGTGCCAGCAGCGTAGCTTGGGGGGCCTCTGGAAACACCATATATTTT. Its protein is CASSVAWGASGNTIYF. This chain links TRBV9 with TRBJ1-3; D possibly corresponds to TRBD1 (6 bases). The germline V and J ends were trimmed by 0 bases and 0 bases, with 10 bases remaining between them. CDR3 length equals 16 residues. CDR1 is SGDLS and CDR2 is YYNGEE in the germline V gene.

This clonotype was counted many times. This chain connects TRBV18 to TRBJ1-2; perhaps TRBD1 as D (5 bases). Trimming pared 2 bases from V and 6 bases from J, leaving 16 bases between. CDR1 is KGHSH, CDR2 LQKENI, per germline. The CDR3 is made up of 15 amino acids. CDR3 nucleotides: TGTGCCAGCTCACCAAGTCCAGGGAATCTTAATGGCTACACCTTC. Protein: CASSPSPGNLNGYTF.

This clonotype was seen ten or more times. The rearrangement joins TRBV20-1 to TRBJ2-1, with D possibly being TRBD2 (6 bases). Germline values: CDR1 DFQATT, CDR2 SNEGSKA (reference sequence). Between the trimmed V and J ends, which lost 6 bases and 9 bases, there was a span of 12 bases. This CDR3 has 11 residues. The CDR3 spells CSAPLALEQFF. Here the CDR3 DNA reads TGCAGTGCCCCCCTAGCGCTTGAGCAGTTCTTC.

Many counts were recorded for this clonotype. The chain couples TRBV20-1 to TRBJ2-2; D possibly corresponds to TRBD1 (5 bases). V lost 2 bases, J lost 2 bases, and 9 bases lay in between. Per the germline V gene, CDR1 is DFQATT and CDR2 is SNEGSKA (reference sequence). This CDR3 spans 14 amino acids. CDR3 region: CSARSRGNTGELFF. Written as DNA, the CDR3 is TGCAGTGCTAGAAGTAGGGGAAACACCGGGGAGCTGTTTTTT.

This clonotype was counted at least ten times. The rearrangement uses TRBV12-3 or TRBV12-4 and TRBJ1-2; D possibly corresponds to TRBD1 (5 bases). V dropped 7 bases and J dropped 5 bases, with 17 bases sitting between them. CDR3 size: 14 residues. The CDR3 loop is CASIKGQGLYGYTF. CDR3 sequence (DNA): TGTGCCAGCATCAAAGGGCAGGGACTTTATGGCTACACCTTC.

This clonotype was seen repeatedly, ten times or more. The rearrangement joins TRBV20-1 to TRBJ2-5; no reliable D call. The V end was cut by 5 bases, the J end by 1 base, with 11 bases between. There are 13 residues in the CDR3. Germline CDR1 DFQATT, CDR2 SNEGSKA (reference sequence). The CDR3 spells CSAYRWAQETQYF. The CDR3 DNA reads as TGCAGTGCTTATAGGTGGGCCCAAGAGACCCAGTACTTC.

The sample holds many counts of this clonotype. V and J are TRBV6-2 or TRBV6-3 and TRBJ2-7; D is unresolved. Germline CDR1 and CDR2: MNHEY and SVGEGT. Trimming left V 0 bases short and J 5 bases short, with 5 bases between. The CDR3 is made up of 12 amino acids. Written as DNA, the CDR3 is TGTGCCAGCAGTTACTCGAGAAACGAGCAGTACGTC. It translates to CASSYSRNEQYV.

Concerning this clonotype itself: This could be a read error, since a much larger clone is one nucleotide away. V gene TRBV6-5 combines with J gene TRBJ1-3; 9 bases align to TRBD1. CDR3 length: 15 amino acids. CDR1 and CDR2 from the germline V gene are MNHEY and SVGAGI. DNA for the CDR3: TGTGCCAGCAGTTACTCGGGACAGGGAGTAAACACCATATTTTTT. It encodes CASSYSGQGVNTIFF.

This clonotype was recorded at least ten times. The chain links TRBV12-3 or TRBV12-4 to TRBJ1-1; 7 bases line up with TRBD1. V lost 5 bases and J lost 3; bases outside the gene matches: 6. This CDR3 is 14 amino acids long. In nucleotides, the CDR3 is TGTGCCAGCAGTGTCCGACAGGGCTACACTGAAGCTTTCTTT. Translation gives CASSVRQGYTEAFF.

This clonotype appeared many times. The rearrangement uses TRBV12-3 or TRBV12-4 and TRBJ2-7; 9 bases align to TRBD1. The CDR3 covers 15 residues. V was pared by 5 bases and J by 4 bases, with 9 bases of the junction left unmatched. CDR3 sequence: CASSALGQGPYEQYF. Written as DNA, the CDR3 is TGTGCCAGCAGTGCCCTAGGACAGGGGCCATACGAGCAGTACTTC.

This clonotype was observed at least ten times. The chain links TRBV24-1 to TRBJ2-1; weak D call: TRBD1 (6 bases). The CDR3 is made up of 16 amino acids. Germline assignment: CDR1 KGHDR and CDR2 SFDVKD. The V end lost 8 bases, the J end lost 0 bases, and 16 bases lay between the germline ends. CDR3 DNA: TGTGCCACCACCGCAACAGGGCCAAGCTCCTACAATGAGCAGTTCTTC. Translated, it gives CATTATGPSSYNEQFF.

This clonotype was counted ten times or more. The J gene is TRBJ2-1, the V gene TRBV5-1; D is perhaps TRBD1 (6 bases). V was cut by 3 bases and J by 7 bases, with 14 bases left in between. CDR3 length: 14 amino acids. Germline-derived CDR1 and CDR2 are SGHRS and YFSETQ. The CDR3 reads CASSSGTTLNEQFF. CDR3 sequence (DNA): TGCGCCAGCAGCTCAGGGACAACATTAAATGAGCAGTTCTTC.

This clonotype was detected many times. The V gene is TRBV27, the J gene TRBJ2-7; unclear D gene. The germline V gene encodes CDR1 MNHEY and CDR2 SMNVEV (reference sequence). This CDR3 spans 11 amino acids. The V gene lost 8 bases and the J gene lost 3 bases, with 8 bases spanning the gap. CDR3 amino acids: CASGVFYEQYF. The CDR3 DNA reads as TGTGCCAGCGGTGTCTTCTACGAGCAGTACTTC.

The chain is built from TRBV6-5 and TRBJ2-1; D call uncertain. The V and J ends lost 6 bases and 9 bases respectively, with 12 bases between them. The germline V gene encodes CDR1 MNHEY and CDR2 SVGAGI. The CDR3 has 12 amino acids. In DNA, the CDR3 is TGTGCCAGCAGACCTACCGCCTCTGAGCAGTTCTTC. Residues: CASRPTASEQFF.

This clonotype was seen at least ten times. This chain links TRBV6-2 or TRBV6-3 with TRBJ1-2; D not resolved. This CDR3 spans 14 amino acids. The germline CDR1 and CDR2 sequences are MNHEY and SVGEGT. Between the trimmed V and J ends, which lost 0 bases and 4 bases, there was a span of 9 bases. This CDR3 reads CASSYSYSSYGYTF. The CDR3 DNA sequence: TGTGCCAGCAGTTACTCGTACAGCTCCTATGGCTACACCTTC.

The sample holds many counts of this clonotype. V usage is TRBV29-1 and J usage is TRBJ2-1, with 13 bases that match TRBD2. The CDR3 is made up of 16 amino acids. Germline-derived CDR1 and CDR2 are SQVTM and ANQGSEA. V dropped 3 bases and J dropped 5; count of bases not matched to a gene: 7. DNA for the CDR3: TGCAGCGTTGAGCTGGGACTAGCGGGGCGTCACAATGAGCAGTTCTTC. Its protein product is CSVELGLAGRHNEQFF.

This clonotype was seen repeatedly, ten times or more. This chain connects TRBV10-3 to TRBJ2-5; 8 bases are a match to TRBD2. CDR3 length: 14 amino acids. Germline V gene lookup returns CDR1 ENHRY and CDR2 SYGVKD. V lost 0 bases and J lost 4; bases outside the gene matches: 1. CDR3 sequence: CAISESTSGETQYF. Written as DNA, the CDR3 is TGTGCCATCAGTGAGTCTACTAGCGGAGAGACCCAGTACTTC.

In its sample, this clonotype was seen many times. This chain joins TRBV5-1 and TRBJ2-5, with no clear D. CDR1 SGHRS and CDR2 YFSETQ come from the germline V gene. V lost 5 bases to trimming and J lost 2 bases, with 10 bases between them. There are 13 residues in the CDR3. Here the CDR3 reads CASRQLPQETQYF. Here the CDR3 DNA reads TGCGCCAGCAGACAGTTACCACAAGAGACCCAGTACTTC.

This clonotype was seen at least ten times. This sequence joins TRBV6-5 and TRBJ1-5; 7 bases match TRBD1. This CDR3 spans 16 amino acids. With 4 bases clipped from V and 0 bases from J, the junction kept 6 bases outside the gene matches. CDR1 and CDR2 from the germline V gene are MNHEY and SVGAGI. The DNA of the CDR3 is TGTGCCAGCAGTTCGCGATACAGGGGTAGCAATCAGCCCCAGCATTTT. Protein product: CASSSRYRGSNQPQHF.